Presented here are 20 T cell receptor beta chains from one specimen sequenced in a study of T cells after posttransplantation cyclophosphamide listed by TCRdb under 2016. The method was the immunoSEQ multiplex PCR assay. The source is immuneACCESS, and TCRdb retained only in-frame sequences with V and J called. Part of the clones is not carried over; for the studies checked, unresolved V genes explain less than half of this, and the remainder is unexplained. The sample has some 40,000 clones on record, with no singletons. Of the sample, about 6.4% falls within the top ten clones. Specimen: PBMCs. The receptors stem from a man aged 30-40 years in good health and a related stem cell transplant donor.

This clone was detected many times. The V call is TRBV7-8, the J call TRBJ2-1; D is perhaps TRBD2 (6 bases). The V gene's germline CDR1 is SGHVS and CDR2 FQNEAQ. The CDR3 has 18 residues. V gave up 5 bases and J gave up 3 bases, with 23 bases separating them. CDR3 region: CASSPREDSRVSYNEQFF. DNA of the CDR3: TGTGCCAGCAGCCCCAGGGAGGATAGTCGGGTGAGCTACAATGAGCAGTTCTTC.

The chain combines TRBV2 with TRBJ2-3; TRBD2 matches 8 bases. The length of the CDR3 is 14 residues. Germline CDR1 is SNHLY and CDR2 is FYNNEI. The V segment lost 5 bases and the J segment 6 bases; nucleotides outside the gene matches: 7. DNA for the CDR3: TGTGCCAGCAGTATACGGGGGGGAGGGGATACGCAGTATTTT. Its translation is CASSIRGGGDTQYF.

This sequence joins TRBV5-6 and TRBJ2-7; D remains ambiguous. The CDR3 is made up of 11 amino acids. Trimming cost V 4 bases and J 6 bases, with 8 bases left between them. The V gene's germline CDR1 is SGHDT and CDR2 YYEEEE. The CDR3 sequence: CASSRDFEQYF. The CDR3 DNA is TGTGCCAGCAGCCGCGACTTCGAGCAGTACTTC. The complete variable domain, with remaining parts taken from reference TRBV5-6 and TRBJ2-7, reads DAGVTQSPTHLIKTRGQQVTLRCSPKSGHDTVSWYQQALGQGPQFIFQYYEEEERQRGNFPDRFSGHQFPNYSSELNVNALLLGDSALYLCASSRDFEQYFGPGTRLTVT.

The chain joins TRBV5-6 to TRBJ2-5; the match to TRBD2 covers 7 bases. Germline V lookup: CDR1 SGHDT, CDR2 YYEEEE. The trim removed 1 base at V and 5 bases at J, leaving 8 bases unmatched. This CDR3 has 15 residues. CDR3 coding DNA: TGTGCCAGCAGCTTGTTGGGGGTCGGGGGGGAGACCCAGTACTTC. Its protein product is CASSLLGVGGETQYF. The variable domain in full, with the rest retrieved from reference TRBV5-6 and TRBJ2-5, is DAGVTQSPTHLIKTRGQQVTLRCSPKSGHDTVSWYQQALGQGPQFIFQYYEEEERQRGNFPDRFSGHQFPNYSSELNVNALLLGDSALYLCASSLLGVGGETQYFGPGTRLLVL.

This clone was seen repeatedly, ten times or more. The chain carries TRBV9 and TRBJ1-4, with D possibly being TRBD1 (6 bases). V gave up 3 bases and J gave up 4 bases, with 10 bases separating them. CDR3 length: 14 amino acids. Per the germline V gene, CDR1 is SGDLS and CDR2 is YYNGEE. The chain's CDR3 is CASSAQGINEKLFF. The CDR3 bases are TGTGCCAGCAGCGCACAGGGTATTAATGAAAAACTGTTTTTT.

This clone has more than one count but fewer than ten. The chain links TRBV29-1 to TRBJ1-1; D ambiguous. The CDR3 sequence is 16 residues long. The germline V and J ends were trimmed by 4 bases and 0 bases, with 18 bases remaining between them. From germline, CDR1 is SQVTM and CDR2 ANQGSEA. CDR3 in amino acids: CSVVPLPGLMNTEAFF. CDR3 bases: TGCAGCGTTGTACCCCTGCCAGGCCTAATGAACACTGAAGCTTTCTTT.

This clone was counted ten times or more. The rearrangement joins TRBV6-2 or TRBV6-3 to TRBJ2-7, with D maybe TRBD2 (6 bases). Trimming stripped 2 bases from V and 0 bases from J, with 11 bases between. The germline V gene has CDR1 MNHEY and CDR2 SVGEGT. This CDR3 has 15 residues. CDR3 DNA sequence: TGTGCCAGCAGTTACCCGGCTAGCGACTCCTACGAGCAGTACTTC. Translated, it gives CASSYPASDSYEQYF.

This clone appeared many times. This chain uses TRBV6-5 with TRBJ1-1; a possible D gene is TRBD1 (5 bases). The CDR3 extends over 12 amino acids. Germline CDR1 reads MNHEY; CDR2 reads SVGAGI. Between the trimmed V and J ends, which lost 7 bases and 1 base, there was a span of 7 bases. CDR3 loop: CASMRGNTEAFF. Written as DNA, the CDR3 is TGTGCCAGCATGAGGGGGAACACTGAAGCTTTCTTT.

This clone was seen repeatedly, ten times or more. V usage is TRBV5-6 and J usage is TRBJ2-2; weak D call: TRBD2 (6 bases). Trimming pared 4 bases from V and 4 bases from J, leaving 20 bases between. The CDR3 has 17 amino acids. Germline CDR1 is SGHDT and CDR2 is YYEEEE. The CDR3 nucleotides read TGTGCCAGCAGCCCCCCCTCCACGGGGGTGGGCACCGGGGAGCTGTTTTTT. It translates to CASSPPSTGVGTGELFF.

Many counts were recorded for this clone. The chain carries TRBV19 and TRBJ1-1; the match to TRBD1 covers 8 bases. V lost 5 bases to trimming and J lost 2 bases; unmatched junction nucleotides: 7. The CDR3 runs 15 residues. Germline assignment: CDR1 LNHDA and CDR2 SQIVND (reference sequence). DNA of the CDR3: TGTGCCAGTAGTCCGATCGGACAGGGAAACACTGAAGCTTTCTTT. Translated, it gives CASSPIGQGNTEAFF.

This clone has a count of ten or more. The rearrangement joins TRBV5-1 to TRBJ1-2; D possibly corresponds to TRBD1 (6 bases). Trimming stripped 8 bases from V and 5 bases from J, with 16 bases between. The CDR3 runs to 13 residues. Germline loops: CDR1 SGHRS, CDR2 YFSETQ. The CDR3 is CASRPGGLYGYTF. In nucleotides, the CDR3 is TGCGCCAGTCGACCCGGGGGGCTATATGGCTACACCTTC.

This clone showed up many times. The rearrangement links TRBV6-6 to TRBJ2-7; the match to TRBD2 covers 7 bases. The CDR3 extends over 14 amino acids. Germline CDR1 MNHNY, CDR2 SVGAGI (reference sequence). V lost 10 bases to trimming and J lost 3 bases; unmatched junction nucleotides: 12. The CDR3 bases are TGTGCCACCCGCGGCCCGGGACTAAACTACGAGCAGTACTTC. This sequence encodes CATRGPGLNYEQYF.

In its sample, this clone was seen many times. The chain combines TRBV7-9 with TRBJ2-1; 7 bases fit TRBD2. The CDR3 is 13 amino acids. CDR1 and CDR2 (germline): SEHNR, FQNEAQ (reference sequence). The trim removed 5 bases at V and 5 bases at J, leaving 3 bases unmatched. CDR3 sequence (DNA): TGTGCCAGCAGCCCCCGGGGGGACAATGAGCAGTTCTTC. It is translated as CASSPRGDNEQFF.

This clone has at least ten counts. This chain links TRBV4-1 with TRBJ2-1, with 12 bases that match TRBD2. CDR3 length: 17 residues. Unmatched junction bases numbered 12, after V lost 5 bases and J lost 7 bases. The germline gives CDR1 MGHRA, CDR2 YSYEKL. CDR3 sequence: CASSSELAGGKLNEQFF. Here the CDR3 DNA reads TGCGCCAGCAGCTCCGAGCTAGCGGGGGGGAAGTTAAATGAGCAGTTCTTC.

This clone has only a few counts. The V and J genes are TRBV6-4 and TRBJ2-5; 7 bases align to TRBD2. CDR1 is MRHNA and CDR2 is SNTAGT in the germline V gene. The V segment lost 6 bases and the J segment 2 bases; nucleotides outside the gene matches: 12. This CDR3 has 16 amino acids. CDR3 region: CASSTQPGGGQETQYF. CDR3 nucleotides: TGTGCCAGCAGCACTCAACCTGGCGGGGGTCAAGAGACCCAGTACTTC.

This clone was seen at least ten times. This chain connects TRBV7-9 to TRBJ2-7; 7 bases fit TRBD1. The germline V gene has CDR1 SEHNR and CDR2 FQNEAQ (reference sequence). The CDR3 is made up of 14 amino acids. With V trimmed by 5 bases and J by 5 bases, 9 bases remained unmatched. CDR3 protein: CASSHRNRGDEQYF. The CDR3 bases are TGTGCCAGCAGCCACCGGAACAGGGGAGACGAGCAGTACTTC.

This clone was observed many times. The chain couples TRBV13 to TRBJ2-5; D ambiguous. V shed 4 bases and J shed 5 bases, with 17 bases lying between them. The CDR3 totals 15 residues. Germline CDR1 is PRHDT and CDR2 is FYEKMQ (reference sequence). The CDR3 is CASSSTTPGSETQYF. CDR3 nucleotide sequence: TGTGCCAGCAGCTCCACCACCCCAGGCTCGGAGACCCAGTACTTC. Looking up the rest from reference TRBV13 and TRBJ2-5 gives the full variable domain: AAGVIQSPRHLIKEKRETATLKCYPIPRHDTVYWYQQGPGQDPQFLISFYEKMQSDKGSIPDRFSAQQFSDYHSELNMSSLELGDSALYFCASSSTTPGSETQYFGPGTRLLVL.

This clone has at least ten counts. J is TRBJ1-6 and V is TRBV5-1, with 9 bases matching TRBD1. Germline loops: CDR1 SGHRS, CDR2 YFSETQ. V was clipped by 3 bases and J by 5 bases; unmatched bases: 3. The CDR3 is made up of 15 amino acids. DNA of the CDR3: TGCGCCAGCAGCTCCAGGACAGGGGATAATTCACCCCTCCACTTT. Translating gives CASSSRTGDNSPLHF.

The V call is TRBV28, the J call TRBJ1-2; 9 nucleotides line up with TRBD1. Germline CDR1 and CDR2: MDHEN and SYDVKM. Germline trimming cut 5 bases from V and 7 bases from J; bases unmatched to any gene: 14. The length of the CDR3 is 16 residues. The CDR3 region has the DNA TGTGCCAGCAGTCTGTACCTGACAGGGGGATTCTTTGGCTACACCTTC. This sequence encodes CASSLYLTGGFFGYTF.

This clone has ten or more counts. The chain couples TRBV13 to TRBJ2-7, with TRBD1 matching 8 bases. The germline V gene has CDR1 PRHDT and CDR2 FYEKMQ (reference sequence). The CDR3 consists of 14 residues. After removal of 5 bases from V and 3 bases from J, the junction contained 6 bases not matched to a gene. DNA of the CDR3: TGTGCCAGCAGCACCGGACAGGGACACTACGAGCAGTACTTC. This sequence encodes CASSTGQGHYEQYF.